This T cell receptor beta chain was profiled in a study of T cell responses to AZD1222 COVID-19 vaccine. Repertoires were generated with immunoSEQ multiplex PCR, while TCRdb's copy carries only in-frame clones and drops some. The table includes 100,000 to 150,000 clones, about 90% detected once. Details on this clone: What it recognizes is unknown. Additional DNA sequences in this sample encode the identical CDR3.

Study results and caveats: The CD4 TCRs associated with vaccination extended across spike and predominated at 160-218 and 743-854. Donors skewed white British and female; clonal diversity was possibly underestimated.

The CDR3 extends over 13 amino acids. Germline V gene data show CDR1 as SGHDT and CDR2 as YYEEEE. Trimming shortened V by 1 base and J by 0 bases, and 3 bases separated the two germline ends. The sequence derives from an adult in good health. The rearrangement links TRBV5-6 to TRBJ2-3; D gene ambiguous. The sequencing here drew on peripheral blood, taken on day 0 of MenACWY control vaccination. The CDR3 DNA follows: TGTGCCAGCAGCTTGACTAGCACAGATACGCAGTATTTT. It encodes CASSLTSTDTQYF.